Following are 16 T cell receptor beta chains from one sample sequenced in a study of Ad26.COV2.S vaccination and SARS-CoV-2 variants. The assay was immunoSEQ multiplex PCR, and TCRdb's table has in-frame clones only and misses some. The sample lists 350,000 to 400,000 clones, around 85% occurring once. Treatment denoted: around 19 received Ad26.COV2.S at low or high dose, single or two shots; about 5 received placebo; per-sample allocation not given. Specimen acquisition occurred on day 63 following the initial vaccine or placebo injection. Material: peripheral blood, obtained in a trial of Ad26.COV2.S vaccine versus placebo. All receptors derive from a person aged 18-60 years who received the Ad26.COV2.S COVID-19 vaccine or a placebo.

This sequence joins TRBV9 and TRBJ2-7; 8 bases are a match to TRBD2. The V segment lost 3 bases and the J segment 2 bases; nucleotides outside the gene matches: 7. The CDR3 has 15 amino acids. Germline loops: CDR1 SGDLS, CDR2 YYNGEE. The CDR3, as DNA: TGTGCCAGCAGCGGGAACCCGGGACTAGCCTACGAGCAGTACTTC. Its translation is CASSGNPGLAYEQYF.

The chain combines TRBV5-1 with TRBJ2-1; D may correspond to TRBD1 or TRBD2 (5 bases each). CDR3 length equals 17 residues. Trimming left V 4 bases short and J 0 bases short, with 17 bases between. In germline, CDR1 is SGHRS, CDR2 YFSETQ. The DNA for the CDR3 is TGCGCCAGCAGCAAGGGACCCAATGATCACTCCTACAATGAGCAGTTCTTC. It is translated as CASSKGPNDHSYNEQFF.

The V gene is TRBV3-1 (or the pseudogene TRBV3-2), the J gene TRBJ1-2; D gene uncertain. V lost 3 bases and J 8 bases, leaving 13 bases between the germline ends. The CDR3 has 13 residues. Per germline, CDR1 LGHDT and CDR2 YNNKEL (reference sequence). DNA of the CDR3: TGTGCCAGCAGCCATTCGATTGGAACAGGCTACACCTTC. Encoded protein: CASSHSIGTGYTF.

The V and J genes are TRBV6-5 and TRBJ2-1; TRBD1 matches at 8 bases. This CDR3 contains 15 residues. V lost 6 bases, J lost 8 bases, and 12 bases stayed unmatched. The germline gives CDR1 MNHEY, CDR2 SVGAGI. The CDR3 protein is CASRIGQGRFDEQFF. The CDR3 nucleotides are TGTGCCAGCAGGATAGGACAGGGTAGGTTCGATGAGCAGTTCTTC.

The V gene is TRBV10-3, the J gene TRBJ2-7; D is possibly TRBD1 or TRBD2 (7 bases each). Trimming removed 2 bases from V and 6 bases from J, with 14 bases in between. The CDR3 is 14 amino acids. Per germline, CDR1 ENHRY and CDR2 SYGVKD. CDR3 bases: TGTGCCATCAGTGAGGGGAGGGGGCAAAGCGAGCAGTACTTC. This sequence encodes CAISEGRGQSEQYF.

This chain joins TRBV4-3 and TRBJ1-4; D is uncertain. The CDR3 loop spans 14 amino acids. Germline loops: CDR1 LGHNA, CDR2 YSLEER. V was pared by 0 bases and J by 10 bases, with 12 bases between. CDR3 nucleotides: TGCGCCAGCAGCCAAGATCTCTCTCCCGTAAAACTGTTTTTT. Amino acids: CASSQDLSPVKLFF.

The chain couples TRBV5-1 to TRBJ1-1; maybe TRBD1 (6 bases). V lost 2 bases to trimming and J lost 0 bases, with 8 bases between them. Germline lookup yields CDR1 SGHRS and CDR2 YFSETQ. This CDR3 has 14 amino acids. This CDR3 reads CASSFGQMNTEAFF. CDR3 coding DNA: TGCGCCAGCAGCTTCGGACAGATGAACACTGAAGCTTTCTTT.

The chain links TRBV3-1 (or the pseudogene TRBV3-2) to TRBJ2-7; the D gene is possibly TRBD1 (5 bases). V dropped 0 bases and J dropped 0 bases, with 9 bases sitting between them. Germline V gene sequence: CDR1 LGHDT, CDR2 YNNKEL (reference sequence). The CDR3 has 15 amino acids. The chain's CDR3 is CASSQDQGFSYEQYF. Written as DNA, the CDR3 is TGTGCCAGCAGCCAAGATCAGGGATTCTCCTACGAGCAGTACTTC.

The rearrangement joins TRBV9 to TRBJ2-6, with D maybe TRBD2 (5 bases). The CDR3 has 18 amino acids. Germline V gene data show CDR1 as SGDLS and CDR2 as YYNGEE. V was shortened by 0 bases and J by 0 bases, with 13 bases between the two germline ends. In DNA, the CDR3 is TGTGCCAGCAGCGTAGTTCTTCCGGGGAGCTCTGGGGCCAACGTCCTGACTTTC. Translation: CASSVVLPGSSGANVLTF.

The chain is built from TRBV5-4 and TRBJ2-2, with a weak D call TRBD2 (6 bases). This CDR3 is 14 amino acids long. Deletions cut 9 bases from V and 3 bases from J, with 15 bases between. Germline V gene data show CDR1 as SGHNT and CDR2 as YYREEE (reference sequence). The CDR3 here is CATQPGLYTGELFF. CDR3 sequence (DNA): TGTGCCACCCAGCCGGGACTCTACACCGGGGAGCTGTTTTTT. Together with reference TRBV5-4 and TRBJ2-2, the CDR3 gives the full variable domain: ETGVTQSPTHLIKTRGQQVTLRCSSQSGHNTVSWYQQALGQGPQFIFQYYREEENGRGNFPPRFSGLQFPNYSSELNVNALELDDSALYLCATQPGLYTGELFFGEGSRLTVL.

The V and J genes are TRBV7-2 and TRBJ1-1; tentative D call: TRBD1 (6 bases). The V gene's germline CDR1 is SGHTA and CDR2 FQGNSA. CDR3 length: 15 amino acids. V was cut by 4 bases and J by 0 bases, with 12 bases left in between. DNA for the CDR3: TGTGCCAGCAGCTCAAGGACAGCCATGAACACTGAAGCTTTCTTT. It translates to CASSSRTAMNTEAFF.

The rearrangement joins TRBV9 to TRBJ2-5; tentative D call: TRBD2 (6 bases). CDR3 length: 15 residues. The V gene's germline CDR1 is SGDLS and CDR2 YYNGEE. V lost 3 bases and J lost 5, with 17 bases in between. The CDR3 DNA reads TGTGCCAGCAGCGCTGGCGGACTACCCGAGGAGACCCAGTACTTC. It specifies CASSAGGLPEETQYF.

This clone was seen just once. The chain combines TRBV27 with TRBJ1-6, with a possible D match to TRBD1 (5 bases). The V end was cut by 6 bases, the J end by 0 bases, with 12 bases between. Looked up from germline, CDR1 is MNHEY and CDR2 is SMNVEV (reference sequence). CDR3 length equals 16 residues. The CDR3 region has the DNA TGTGCCAGCAGCCGGGACTTCGGCTCCTATAATTCACCCCTCCACTTT. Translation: CASSRDFGSYNSPLHF.

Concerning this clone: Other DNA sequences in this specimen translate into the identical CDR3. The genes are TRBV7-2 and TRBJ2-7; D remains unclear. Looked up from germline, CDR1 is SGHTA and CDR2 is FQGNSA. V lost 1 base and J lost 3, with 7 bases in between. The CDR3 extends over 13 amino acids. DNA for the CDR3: TGTGCCAGCAGCTTAGGCAGAAACTACGAGCAGTACTTC. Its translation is CASSLGRNYEQYF.

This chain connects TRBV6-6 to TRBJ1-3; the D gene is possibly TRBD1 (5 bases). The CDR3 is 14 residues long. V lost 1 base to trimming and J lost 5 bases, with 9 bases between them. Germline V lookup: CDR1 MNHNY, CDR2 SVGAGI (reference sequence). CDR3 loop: CASSYWDRRNTIYF. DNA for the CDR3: TGTGCCAGCAGTTACTGGGACCGGAGAAACACCATATATTTT.

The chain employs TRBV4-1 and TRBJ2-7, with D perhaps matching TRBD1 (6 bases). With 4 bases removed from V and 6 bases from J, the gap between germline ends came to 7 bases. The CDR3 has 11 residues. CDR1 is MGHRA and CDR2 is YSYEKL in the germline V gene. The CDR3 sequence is CASSRGGEQYF. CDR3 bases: TGCGCCAGCAGCCGAGGGGGCGAGCAGTACTTC.